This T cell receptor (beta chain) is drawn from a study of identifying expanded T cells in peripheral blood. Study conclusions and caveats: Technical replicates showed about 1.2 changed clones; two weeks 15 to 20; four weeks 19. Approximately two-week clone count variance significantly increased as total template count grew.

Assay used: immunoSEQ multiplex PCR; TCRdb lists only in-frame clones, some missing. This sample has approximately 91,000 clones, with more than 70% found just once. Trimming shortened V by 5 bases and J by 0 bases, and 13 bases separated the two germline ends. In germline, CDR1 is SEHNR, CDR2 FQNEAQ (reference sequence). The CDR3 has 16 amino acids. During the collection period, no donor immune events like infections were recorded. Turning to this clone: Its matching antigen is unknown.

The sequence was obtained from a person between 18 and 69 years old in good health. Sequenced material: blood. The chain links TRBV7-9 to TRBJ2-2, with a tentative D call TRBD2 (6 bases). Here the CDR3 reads CASSGSGEANTGELFF. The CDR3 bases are TGTGCCAGCAGCGGGTCGGGGGAGGCGAACACCGGGGAGCTGTTTTTT.